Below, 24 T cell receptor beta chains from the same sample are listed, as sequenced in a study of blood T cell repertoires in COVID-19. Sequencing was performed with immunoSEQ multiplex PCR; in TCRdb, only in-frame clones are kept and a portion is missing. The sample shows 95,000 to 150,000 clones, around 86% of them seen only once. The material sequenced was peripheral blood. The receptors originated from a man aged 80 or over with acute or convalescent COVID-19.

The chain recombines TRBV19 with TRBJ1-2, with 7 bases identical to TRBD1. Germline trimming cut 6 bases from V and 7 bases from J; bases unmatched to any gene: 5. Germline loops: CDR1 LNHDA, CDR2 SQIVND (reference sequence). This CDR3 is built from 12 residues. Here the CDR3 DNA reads TGTGCCAGTAGGCGACAGGGAGGTGGCTACACCTTC. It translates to CASRRQGGGYTF.

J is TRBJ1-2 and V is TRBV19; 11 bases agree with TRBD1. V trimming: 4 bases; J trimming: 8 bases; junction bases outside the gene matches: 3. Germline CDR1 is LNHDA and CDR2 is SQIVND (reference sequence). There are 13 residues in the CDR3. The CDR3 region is CASSKGQGDGYTF. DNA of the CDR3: TGTGCCAGTAGTAAGGGACAGGGGGACGGCTACACCTTC. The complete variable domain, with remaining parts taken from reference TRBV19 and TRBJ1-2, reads DGGITQSPKYLFRKEGQNVTLSCEQNLNHDAMYWYRQDPGQGLRLIYYSQIVNDFQKGDIAEGYSVSREKKESFPLTVTSAQKNPTAFYLCASSKGQGDGYTFGSGTRLTVV.

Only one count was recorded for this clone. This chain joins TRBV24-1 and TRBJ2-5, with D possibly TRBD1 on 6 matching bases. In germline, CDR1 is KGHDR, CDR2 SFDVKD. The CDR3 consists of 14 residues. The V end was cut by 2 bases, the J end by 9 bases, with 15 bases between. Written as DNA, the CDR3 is TGTGCCACCAGTGATTGGGATGGGCCAGGGGCCCAGTACTTC. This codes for CATSDWDGPGAQYF.

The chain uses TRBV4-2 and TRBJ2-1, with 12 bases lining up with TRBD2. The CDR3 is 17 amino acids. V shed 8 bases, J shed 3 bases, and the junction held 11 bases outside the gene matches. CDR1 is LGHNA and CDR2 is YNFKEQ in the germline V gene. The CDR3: CASAGLAGGPVYNEQFF. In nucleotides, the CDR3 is TGTGCCAGCGCGGGTCTAGCGGGAGGGCCGGTCTACAATGAGCAGTTCTTC.

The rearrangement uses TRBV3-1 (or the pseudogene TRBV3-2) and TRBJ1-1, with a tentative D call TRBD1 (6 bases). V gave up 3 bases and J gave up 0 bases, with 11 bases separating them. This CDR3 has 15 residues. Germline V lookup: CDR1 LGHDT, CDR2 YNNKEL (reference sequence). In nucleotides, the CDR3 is TGTGCCAGCAGCCACTACGACAGGTTGAACACTGAAGCTTTCTTT. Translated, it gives CASSHYDRLNTEAFF.

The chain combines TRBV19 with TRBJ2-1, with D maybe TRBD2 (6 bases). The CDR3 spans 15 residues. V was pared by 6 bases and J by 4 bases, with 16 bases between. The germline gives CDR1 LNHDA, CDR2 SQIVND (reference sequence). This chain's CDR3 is CASRRPGGMYNEQFF. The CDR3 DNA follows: TGTGCCAGTAGGCGTCCGGGCGGGATGTACAATGAGCAGTTCTTC.

The CDR3 nucleotides read TGTGCCAGCAGCCCCGGGGGGCCCCAGCATTTT. Its translation: CASSPGGPQHF. The V call is TRBV6-6, the J call TRBJ1-5, with D maybe TRBD1 (5 bases). Trimming shortened V by 6 bases and J by 9 bases, and 9 bases separated the two germline ends. The CDR3 contains 11 residues. Germline values: CDR1 MNHNY, CDR2 SVGAGI (reference sequence).

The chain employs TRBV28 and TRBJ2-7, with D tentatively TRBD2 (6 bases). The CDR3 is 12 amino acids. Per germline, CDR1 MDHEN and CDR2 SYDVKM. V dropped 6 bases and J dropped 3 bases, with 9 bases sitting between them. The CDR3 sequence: CASSGSHYEQYF. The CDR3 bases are TGTGCCAGCAGCGGGAGTCACTACGAGCAGTACTTC.

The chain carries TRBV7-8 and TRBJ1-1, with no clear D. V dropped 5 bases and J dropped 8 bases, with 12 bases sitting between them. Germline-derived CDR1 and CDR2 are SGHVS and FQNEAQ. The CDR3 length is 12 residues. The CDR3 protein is CASSIPPSEAFF. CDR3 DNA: TGTGCCAGCAGCATCCCCCCAAGCGAAGCTTTCTTT.

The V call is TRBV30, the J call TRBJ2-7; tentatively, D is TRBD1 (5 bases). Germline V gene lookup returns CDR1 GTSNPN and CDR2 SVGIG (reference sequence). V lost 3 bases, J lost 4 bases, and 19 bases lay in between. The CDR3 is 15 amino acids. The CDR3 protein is CAWSAYRGQLYEQYF. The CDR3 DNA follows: TGTGCCTGGAGCGCCTATAGAGGACAACTATACGAGCAGTACTTC.

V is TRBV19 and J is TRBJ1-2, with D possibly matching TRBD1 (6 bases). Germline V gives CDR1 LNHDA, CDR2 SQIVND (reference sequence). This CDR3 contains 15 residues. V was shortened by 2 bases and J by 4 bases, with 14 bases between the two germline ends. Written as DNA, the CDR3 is TGTGCCAGTAGTATAACTCTGACAGGAACCTATGGCTACACCTTC. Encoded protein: CASSITLTGTYGYTF. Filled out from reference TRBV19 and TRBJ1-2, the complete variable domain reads DGGITQSPKYLFRKEGQNVTLSCEQNLNHDAMYWYRQDPGQGLRLIYYSQIVNDFQKGDIAEGYSVSREKKESFPLTVTSAQKNPTAFYLCASSITLTGTYGYTFGSGTRLTVV.

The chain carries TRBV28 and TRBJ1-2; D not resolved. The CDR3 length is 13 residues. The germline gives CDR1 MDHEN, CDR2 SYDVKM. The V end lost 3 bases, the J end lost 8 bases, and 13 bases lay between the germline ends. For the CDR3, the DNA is TGTGCCAGCAGTTTTGAGGCAGTTCGGGGCTACACCTTC. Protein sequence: CASSFEAVRGYTF.

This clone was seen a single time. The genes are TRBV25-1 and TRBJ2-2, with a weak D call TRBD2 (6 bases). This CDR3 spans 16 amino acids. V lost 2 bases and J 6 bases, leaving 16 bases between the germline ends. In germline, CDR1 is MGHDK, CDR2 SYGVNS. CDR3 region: CASSEGLGGFAGELFF. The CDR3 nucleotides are TGTGCCAGCAGTGAAGGTCTTGGAGGGTTCGCCGGGGAGCTGTTTTTT.

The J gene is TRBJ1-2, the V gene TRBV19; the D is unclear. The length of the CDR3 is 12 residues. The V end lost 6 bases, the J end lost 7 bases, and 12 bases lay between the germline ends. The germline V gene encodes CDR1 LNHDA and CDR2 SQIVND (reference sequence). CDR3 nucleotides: TGTGCCAGTAGGCCCCGGTCGGGTGGCTACACCTTC. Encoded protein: CASRPRSGGYTF.

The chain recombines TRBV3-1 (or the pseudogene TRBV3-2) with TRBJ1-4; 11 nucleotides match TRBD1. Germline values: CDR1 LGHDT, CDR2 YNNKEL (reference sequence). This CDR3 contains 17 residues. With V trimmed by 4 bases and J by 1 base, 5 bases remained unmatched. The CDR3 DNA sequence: TGTGCCAGCAGCCCCGGACAGGGGGCGGGAACTAATGAAAAACTGTTTTTT. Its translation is CASSPGQGAGTNEKLFF.

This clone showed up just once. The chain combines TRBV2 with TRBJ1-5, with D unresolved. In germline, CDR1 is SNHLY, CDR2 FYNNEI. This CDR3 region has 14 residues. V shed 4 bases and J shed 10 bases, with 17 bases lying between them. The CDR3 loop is CASSGLSPQSPQHF. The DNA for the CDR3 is TGTGCCAGCAGTGGACTGAGTCCCCAATCCCCCCAGCATTTT.

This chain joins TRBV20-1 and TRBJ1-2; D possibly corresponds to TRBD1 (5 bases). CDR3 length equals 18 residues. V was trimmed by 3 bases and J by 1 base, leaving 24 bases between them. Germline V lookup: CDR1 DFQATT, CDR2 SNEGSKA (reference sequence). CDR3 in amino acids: CSASTPPVGGAINYGYTF. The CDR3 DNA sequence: TGCAGTGCTAGTACCCCTCCCGTTGGAGGGGCAATTAACTATGGCTACACCTTC.

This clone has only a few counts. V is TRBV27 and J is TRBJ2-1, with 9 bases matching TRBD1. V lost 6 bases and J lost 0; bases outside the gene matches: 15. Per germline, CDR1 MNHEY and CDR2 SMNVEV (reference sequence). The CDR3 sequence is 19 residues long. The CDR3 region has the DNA TGTGCCAGCAGGGGGCCGGGACAGGGACTTGGGAACTCCTACAATGAGCAGTTCTTC. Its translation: CASRGPGQGLGNSYNEQFF.

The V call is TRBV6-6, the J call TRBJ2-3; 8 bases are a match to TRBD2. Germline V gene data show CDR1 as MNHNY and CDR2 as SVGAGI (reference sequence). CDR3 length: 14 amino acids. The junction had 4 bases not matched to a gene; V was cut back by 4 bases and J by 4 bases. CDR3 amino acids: CASSLGLVADTQYF. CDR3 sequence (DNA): TGTGCCAGCAGTTTGGGACTAGTCGCAGATACGCAGTATTTT.

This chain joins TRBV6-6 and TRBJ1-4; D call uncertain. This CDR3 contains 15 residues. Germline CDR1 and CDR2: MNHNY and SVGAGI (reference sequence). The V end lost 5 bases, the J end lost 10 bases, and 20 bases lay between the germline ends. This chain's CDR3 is CASSPQVGAGGKLFF. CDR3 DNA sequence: TGTGCCAGCAGTCCCCAGGTGGGCGCGGGAGGAAAACTGTTTTTT.

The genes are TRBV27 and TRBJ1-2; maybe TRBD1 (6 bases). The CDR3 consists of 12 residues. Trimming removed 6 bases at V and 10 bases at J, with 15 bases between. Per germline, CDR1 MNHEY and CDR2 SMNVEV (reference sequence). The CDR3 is CASSLQGVAYTF. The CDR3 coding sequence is TGTGCCAGCAGCCTACAGGGAGTTGCCTACACCTTC.

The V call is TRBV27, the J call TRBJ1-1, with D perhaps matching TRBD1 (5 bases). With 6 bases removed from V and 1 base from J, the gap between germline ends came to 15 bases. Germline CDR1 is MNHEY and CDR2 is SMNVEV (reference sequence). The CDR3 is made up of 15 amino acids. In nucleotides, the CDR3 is TGTGCCAGCAGAAAGGTCAGGGAAAAGAACACTGAAGCTTTCTTT. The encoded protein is CASRKVREKNTEAFF.

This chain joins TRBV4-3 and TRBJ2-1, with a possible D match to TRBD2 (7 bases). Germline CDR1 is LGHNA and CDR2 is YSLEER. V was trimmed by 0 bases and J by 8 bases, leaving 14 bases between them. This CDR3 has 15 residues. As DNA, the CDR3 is TGCGCCAGCAGCCAAGAGTCGGGGGGCGTCCATGAGCAGTTCTTC. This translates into CASSQESGGVHEQFF.

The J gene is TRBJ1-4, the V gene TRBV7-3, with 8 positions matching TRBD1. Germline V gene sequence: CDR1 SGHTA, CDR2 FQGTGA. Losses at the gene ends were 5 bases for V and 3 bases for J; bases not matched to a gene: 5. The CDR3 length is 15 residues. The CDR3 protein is CASSLTGGSNEKLFF. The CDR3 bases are TGTGCCAGCAGCCTTACAGGGGGGTCTAATGAAAAACTGTTTTTT. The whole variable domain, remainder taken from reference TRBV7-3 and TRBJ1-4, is GAGVSQTPSNKVTEKGKYVELRCDPISGHTALYWYRQSLGQGPEFLIYFQGTGAADDSGLPNDRFFAVRPEGSVSTLKIQRTERGDSAVYLCASSLTGGSNEKLFFGSGTQLSVL.